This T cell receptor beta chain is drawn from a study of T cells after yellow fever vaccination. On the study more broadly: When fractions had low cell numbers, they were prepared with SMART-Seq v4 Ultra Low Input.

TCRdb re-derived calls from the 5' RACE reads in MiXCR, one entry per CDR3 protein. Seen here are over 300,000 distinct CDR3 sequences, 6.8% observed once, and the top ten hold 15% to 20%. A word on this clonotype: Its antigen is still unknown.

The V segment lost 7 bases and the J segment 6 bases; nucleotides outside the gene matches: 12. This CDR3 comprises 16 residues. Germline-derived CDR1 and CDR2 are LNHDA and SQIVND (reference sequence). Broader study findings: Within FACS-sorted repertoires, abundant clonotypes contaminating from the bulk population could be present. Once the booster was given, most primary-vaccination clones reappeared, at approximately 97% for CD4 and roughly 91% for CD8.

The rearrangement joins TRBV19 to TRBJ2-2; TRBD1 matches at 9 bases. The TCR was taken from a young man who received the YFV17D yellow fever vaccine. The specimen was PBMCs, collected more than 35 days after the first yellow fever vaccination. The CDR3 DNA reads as TGTGCCAGTACTTTTCACGACAGGGGGTTGGCCGGGGAGCTGTTTTTT. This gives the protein CASTFHDRGLAGELFF.